A selection of T cell receptor beta chains follows, all from one sample in a study of T cell responses to AZD1222 COVID-19 vaccine. Only in-frame clones appear in the TCRdb table, and some are missing; sequencing was by immunoSEQ multiplex PCR. The data contain about 70,000 clones, 85% of them seen just once; the ten biggest clones take up around 20%. Sample: peripheral blood, taken on day 0 of AZD1222 vaccination. All receptors come from an adult in good health. CDR3s include the opening cysteine and the closing phenylalanine or tryptophan. A D gene is named only where the DNA matches it firmly. Not every row has a clone size; where given, it reads once, few, many or a size class.

V: TRBV5-1
D: NA
J: TRBJ2-5
size: once
DNA: TGCGCCAGCAGCCTTCGGACTACGGAGACCCAGTACTTC
CDR3: CASSLRTTETQYF

V: TRBV18
D: NA
J: TRBJ2-1
size: NA
DNA: TGTGCCAGCTCACGGAGCGGGTGGTCCTACAATGAGCAGTTCTTC
CDR3: CASSRSGWSYNEQFF

V: TRBV11-2
D: NA
J: TRBJ2-7
size: NA
DNA: TGTGCCAGCAGCAACGGACAGTCGAGCTCCTACGAGCAGTACTTC
CDR3: CASSNGQSSSYEQYF

V: TRBV7-9
D: NA
J: TRBJ2-7
size: once
DNA: TGTGCCAGCAGCAAAGGAGGGGGTGGCGAGCAGTACTTC
CDR3: CASSKGGGGEQYF

V: TRBV14
D: NA
J: TRBJ1-3
size: NA
DNA: TGTGCCAGCAGCCAGGAGTACAGGGCACTCTCTGGAAACACCATATATTTT
CDR3: CASSQEYRALSGNTIYF

V: TRBV23-1
D: NA
J: TRBJ2-2
size: NA
DNA: TGCGCCAGCAGTCACCCTAGATCCCGAAACACCGGGGAGCTGTTTTTT
CDR3: CASSHPRSRNTGELFF

V: TRBV27
D: NA
J: TRBJ2-1
size: NA
DNA: TGTGCCAGCAGTTTAGGCTATGAGCAGTTCTTC
CDR3: CASSLGYEQFF

V: TRBV19
D: TRBD1
J: TRBJ2-3
size: many
DNA: TGTGCCAGTAACAGGGGGCGGACAGATACGCAGTATTTT
CDR3: CASNRGRTDTQYF

V: TRBV29-1
D: TRBD1
J: TRBJ2-7
size: NA
DNA: TGCAGCGTTGAGGGTCGGGGACAGGGGAGATCCGAGCAGTACTTC
CDR3: CSVEGRGQGRSEQYF

V: TRBV9
D: NA
J: TRBJ2-4
size: NA
DNA: TGTGCCAGCAGCCAACAGAACCAAAACATTCAGTACTTC
CDR3: CASSQQNQNIQYF

V: TRBV5-1
D: NA
J: TRBJ2-7
size: once
DNA: TGCGCCAGCAGCTCGGCCGGGGGCGCCTACGAGCAGTACTTC
CDR3: CASSSAGGAYEQYF

V: TRBV11-2
D: NA
J: TRBJ1-6
size: NA
DNA: TGTGCCAGCAGCTTAAGGATAGGGTCTATCAATTCACCCCTCCACTTT
CDR3: CASSLRIGSINSPLHF

V: TRBV2
D: TRBD1
J: TRBJ1-1
size: NA
DNA: TGTGCCAGCAGTCTAGACAGGGGACCTGAAGCTTTCTTT
CDR3: CASSLDRGPEAFF

V: TRBV6-5
D: TRBD1
J: TRBJ1-2
size: NA
DNA: TGTGCCAGCAGGACCGGGACAGATCGTGGTGGCTACACCTTC
CDR3: CASRTGTDRGGYTF

V: TRBV19
D: NA
J: TRBJ1-5
size: NA
DNA: TGTGCCAGTAAGGCATCAGGGCCTACAAGCAATCAGCCCCAGCATTTT
CDR3: CASKASGPTSNQPQHF

V: TRBV9
D: NA
J: TRBJ2-2
size: NA
DNA: TGTGCCAGCACAGGGGACACCGGGGAGCTGTTTTTT
CDR3: CASTGDTGELFF

V: TRBV5-8
D: NA
J: TRBJ1-2
size: NA
DNA: TGTGCCAGCAGTACCGGGGGGATTTATGGCTACACCTTC
CDR3: CASSTGGIYGYTF

V: TRBV6-5
D: TRBD1
J: TRBJ1-2
size: NA
DNA: TGTGCCAGCAGTTACTCTTTTACAGGGGGCTATGGCTACACCTTC
CDR3: CASSYSFTGGYGYTF

V: TRBV19
D: NA
J: TRBJ1-4
size: NA
DNA: TGTGCCAGTAGTTGGCAGGGAGGTTCAACTAATGAAAAACTGTTTTTT
CDR3: CASSWQGGSTNEKLFF

V: TRBV11-1
D: NA
J: TRBJ2-1
size: NA
DNA: TGTGCCAGCAGCCAGTCTCGGACGGATTTCAATGAGCAGTTCTTC
CDR3: CASSQSRTDFNEQFF

V: TRBV19
D: TRBD1
J: TRBJ1-3
size: NA
DNA: TGTGCCAGTACCACGGACAGGATCTCTGGAAACACCATATATTTT
CDR3: CASTTDRISGNTIYF

V: TRBV6-6
D: NA
J: TRBJ2-2
size: NA
DNA: TGTGCCAGCAGCCCCGACAGATTTTCTAACACCGGGGAGCTGTTTTTT
CDR3: CASSPDRFSNTGELFF